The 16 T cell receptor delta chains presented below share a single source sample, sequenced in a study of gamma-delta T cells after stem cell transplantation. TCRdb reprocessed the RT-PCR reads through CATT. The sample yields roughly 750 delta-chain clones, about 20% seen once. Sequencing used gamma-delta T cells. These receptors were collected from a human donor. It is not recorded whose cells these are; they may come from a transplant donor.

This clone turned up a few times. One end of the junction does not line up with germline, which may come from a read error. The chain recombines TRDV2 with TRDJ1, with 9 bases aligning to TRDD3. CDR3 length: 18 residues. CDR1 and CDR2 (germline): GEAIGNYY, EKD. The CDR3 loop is CACDSISTGGRNTVKLIF. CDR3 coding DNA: TGTGCCTGTGACAGTATCTCTACTGGGGGACGAAACACCGTTAAACTCATCTTT.

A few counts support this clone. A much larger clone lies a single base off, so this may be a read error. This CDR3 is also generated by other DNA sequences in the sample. This chain's CDR3 is CACDTVPTGKVLGVRTYKLIF. The CDR3 bases are TGCGCCTGTGACACCGTGCCTACGGGGAAAGTACTGGGGGTCCGGACCTATAAACTCATCTTT. This chain links TRDV2 with TRDJ1; 8 nucleotides align to TRDD3. The length of the CDR3 is 21 residues. Germline V gene sequence: CDR1 GEAIGNYY, CDR2 EKD.

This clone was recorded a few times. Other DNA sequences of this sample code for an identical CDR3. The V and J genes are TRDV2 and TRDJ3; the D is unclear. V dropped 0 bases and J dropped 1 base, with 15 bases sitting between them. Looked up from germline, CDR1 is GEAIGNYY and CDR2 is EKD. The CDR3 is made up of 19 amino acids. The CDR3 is CACDTVGAESSWDTRQMFF. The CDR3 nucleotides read TGTGCCTGTGACACCGTAGGGGCCGAGAGTTCCTGGGACACCCGACAGATGTTTTTC.

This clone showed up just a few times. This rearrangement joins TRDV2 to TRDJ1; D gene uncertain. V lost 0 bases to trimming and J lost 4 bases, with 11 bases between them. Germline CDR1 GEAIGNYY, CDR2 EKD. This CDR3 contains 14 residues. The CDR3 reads CACDTVEGIDKLIF. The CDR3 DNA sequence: TGTGCCTGTGACACCGTGGAGGGAATCGATAAACTCATCTTT.

Here the CDR3 DNA reads TGTGCCTGTGACACCGGGAAGGGGCTGGGGGCCCCCTTGACCGATAAACTCATCTTT. Protein: CACDTGKGLGAPLTDKLIF. The chain is built from TRDV2 and TRDJ1; TRDD3 matches 7 bases. TCRdb carries no J gene annotation; the J gene was assigned here by matching the DNA with germline. V dropped 0 bases and J dropped 2; count of bases not matched to a gene: 17. In germline, CDR1 is GEAIGNYY, CDR2 EKD. The CDR3 is 19 amino acids.

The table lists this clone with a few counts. CDR3 in amino acids: CACDTWGTDKLIF. The CDR3 region has the DNA TGTGCCTGTGACACCTGGGGGACCGATAAACTCATCTTT. The J gene is TRDJ1, the V gene TRDV2; a weak D match, TRDD3 (6 bases). The CDR3 runs to 13 residues. Germline CDR1 GEAIGNYY, CDR2 EKD. The ends were cut back, 0 bases at V and 2 bases at J, with 6 bases in the middle.

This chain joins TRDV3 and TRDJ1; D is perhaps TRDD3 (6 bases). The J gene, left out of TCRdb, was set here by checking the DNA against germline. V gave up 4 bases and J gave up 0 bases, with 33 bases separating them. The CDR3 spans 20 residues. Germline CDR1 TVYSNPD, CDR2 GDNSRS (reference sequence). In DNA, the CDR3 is TGTGCCTCAGGGGACTCTACGACGACTGTGGGGATGGCCAACACCGATAAACTCATCTTT. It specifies CASGDSTTTVGMANTDKLIF. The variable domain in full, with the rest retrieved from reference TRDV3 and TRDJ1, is CDKVTQSSPDQTVASGSEVVLLCTYDTVYSNPDLFWYRIRPDYSFQFVFYGDNSRSEGADFTQGRFSVKHILTQKAFHLVISPVRTEDSATYYCASGDSTTTVGMANTDKLIFGKGTRVTVEP.

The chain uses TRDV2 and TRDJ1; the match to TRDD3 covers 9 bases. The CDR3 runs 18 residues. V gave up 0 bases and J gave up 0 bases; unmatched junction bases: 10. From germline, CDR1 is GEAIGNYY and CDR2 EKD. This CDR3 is CACDTLFTGGPNTDKLIF. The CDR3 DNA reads TGTGCCTGTGACACCCTCTTTACTGGGGGACCAAACACCGATAAACTCATCTTT.

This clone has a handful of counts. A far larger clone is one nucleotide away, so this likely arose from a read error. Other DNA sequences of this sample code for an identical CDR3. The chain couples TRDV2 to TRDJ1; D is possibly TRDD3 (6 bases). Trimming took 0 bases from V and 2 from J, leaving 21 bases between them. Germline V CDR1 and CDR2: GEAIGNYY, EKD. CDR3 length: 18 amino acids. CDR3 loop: CACDTVGGPPYGTDKLIF. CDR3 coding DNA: TGTGCCTGTGACACCGTTGGGGGTCCTCCCTATGGGACCGATAAACTCATCTTT.

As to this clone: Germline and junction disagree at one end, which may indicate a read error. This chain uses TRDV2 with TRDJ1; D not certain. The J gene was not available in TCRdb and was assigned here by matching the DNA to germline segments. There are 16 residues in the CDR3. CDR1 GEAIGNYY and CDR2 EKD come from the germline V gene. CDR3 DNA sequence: TGTGCCTGTGACACCGCAGGCCCCCCGTGCACCGATGAACTCATCTTT. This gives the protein CACDTAGPPCTDELIF.

CDR3 sequence reads: CACDAIEDWGTRQMFF. CDR3 nucleotide sequence: TGTGCCTGTGACGCCATTGAAGACTGGGGGACCCGACAGATGTTTTTC. The rearrangement links TRDV2 to TRDJ3, with TRDD3 matching 8 bases. There are 16 residues in the CDR3. The germline gives CDR1 GEAIGNYY, CDR2 EKD. Trimming removed 3 bases from V and 10 bases from J; junction bases left unmatched: 10.

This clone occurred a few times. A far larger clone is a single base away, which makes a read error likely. The CDR3 protein is CARDTVLGDTDKLIF. The CDR3 DNA reads TGTGCCCGTGACACCGTACTGGGGGATACCGATAAACTCATCTTT. The chain links TRDV2 to TRDJ1, with 10 bases matching TRDD3. This CDR3 region has 15 residues. Looked up from germline, CDR1 is GEAIGNYY and CDR2 is EKD.

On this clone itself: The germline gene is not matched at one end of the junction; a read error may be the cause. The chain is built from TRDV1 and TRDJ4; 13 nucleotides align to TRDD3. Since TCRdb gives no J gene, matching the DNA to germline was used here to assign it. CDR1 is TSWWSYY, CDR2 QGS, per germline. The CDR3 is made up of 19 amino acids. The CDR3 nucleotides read TGTGCTATTGGGGCCACAGGGCCCTACTGGGGGATACGCGGGGAACCCCTGATCTTT. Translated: CAIGATGPYWGIRGEPLIF.

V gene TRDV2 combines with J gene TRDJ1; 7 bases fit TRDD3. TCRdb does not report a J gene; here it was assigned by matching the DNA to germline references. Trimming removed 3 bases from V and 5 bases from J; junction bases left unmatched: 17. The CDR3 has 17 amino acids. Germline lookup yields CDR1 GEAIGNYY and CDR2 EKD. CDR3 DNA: TGTGCCTGTGACCCGGTGGCCCTGGGGGTTCGGCGGGATAAACTCATCTTT. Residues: CACDPVALGVRRDKLIF.

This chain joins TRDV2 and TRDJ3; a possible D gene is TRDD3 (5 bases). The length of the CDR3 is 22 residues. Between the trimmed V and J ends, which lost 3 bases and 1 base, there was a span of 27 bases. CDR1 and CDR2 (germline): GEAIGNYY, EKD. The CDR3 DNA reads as TGTGCCTGTGACGCACCGGACAGTCTGGGACCATTAGCGTCCTGGGACACCCGACAGATGTTTTTC. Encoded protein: CACDAPDSLGPLASWDTRQMFF.

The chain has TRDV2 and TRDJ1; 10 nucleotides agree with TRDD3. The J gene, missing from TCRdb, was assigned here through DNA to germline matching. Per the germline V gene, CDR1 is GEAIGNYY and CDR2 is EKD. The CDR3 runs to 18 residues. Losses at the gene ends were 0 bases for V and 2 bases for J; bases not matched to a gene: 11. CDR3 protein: CACDTVGTGGSGTDKLIF. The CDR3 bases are TGTGCCTGTGACACCGTGGGAACTGGGGGATCCGGAACCGATAAACTCATCTTT.